The 30 T cell receptor beta chains below were found in one sample sequenced in a study of blood T cell repertoires in COVID-19. TCRdb's copy holds only in-frame clones and misses some; the assay was immunoSEQ multiplex PCR. In the table there are around 450,000 clones, around 89% of which are singletons. The material sequenced was peripheral blood. The receptor source for this set is a woman in her twenties or thirties with acute or convalescent COVID-19.

This clone occurred a few times. The V and J genes are TRBV14 and TRBJ1-2, with D possibly TRBD1 on 6 matching bases. The CDR3 is 15 residues long. Trimming removed 6 bases from V and 7 bases from J, with 21 bases in between. CDR1 and CDR2 from the germline V gene are SGHDN and FVKESK. CDR3 DNA sequence: TGTGCCAGCAGTCGATCAACAGGGACCCGGGGTGGCTACACCTTC. It codes for CASSRSTGTRGGYTF.

This chain links TRBV27 with TRBJ1-1, with TRBD1 identical over 8 bases. The CDR3 length is 14 residues. The V gene end was trimmed by 6 bases and the J gene end by 1 base; junction bases not matched to a gene: 4. The germline V gene encodes CDR1 MNHEY and CDR2 SMNVEV (reference sequence). CDR3 amino acids: CASSTQGGNTEAFF. The DNA of the CDR3 is TGTGCCAGCAGCACACAGGGGGGGAACACTGAAGCTTTCTTT.

The CDR3 region is CAWSNANSNQPQHF. CDR3 sequence (DNA): TGTGCCTGGTCTAACGCCAATAGCAATCAGCCCCAGCATTTT. This chain joins TRBV30 and TRBJ1-5; no definite D call. This CDR3 region has 14 residues. CDR1 and CDR2 from the germline V gene are GTSNPN and SVGIG (reference sequence). Trimming shortened V by 5 bases and J by 0 bases, and 11 bases separated the two germline ends.

In DNA, the CDR3 is TGTGCCAGCAGTCGCGGGACAGGGCCCAATGAGCAGTTCTTC. As protein: CASSRGTGPNEQFF. The chain joins TRBV6-5 to TRBJ2-1; TRBD1 agrees at 9 bases. The ends lost 5 bases at V and 6 bases at J; junction bases unmatched: 5. This CDR3 is built from 14 residues. From germline, CDR1 is MNHEY and CDR2 SVGAGI.

The chain couples TRBV11-2 to TRBJ1-2; D remains ambiguous. V lost 2 bases, J lost 3 bases, and 7 bases lay in between. Looked up from germline, CDR1 is SGHAT and CDR2 is FQNNGV. The CDR3 sequence is 13 residues long. The CDR3 bases are TGTGCCAGCAGCTTACAACAGTACTATGGCTACACCTTC. As protein: CASSLQQYYGYTF.

Points on this clone: This likely reflects a read error, since a far larger clone is one base away. The genes are TRBV13 and TRBJ2-3; TRBD2 is a possible D gene (5 bases). The CDR3 spans 14 residues. The germline V and J ends were trimmed by 1 base and 2 bases, with 7 bases remaining between them. CDR1 is PRHDT, CDR2 FYEKMQ, per germline (reference sequence). The DNA for the CDR3 is TGTGCCAGCAGCTTAGAGAGGGCCACAGATACGCAGTATTTT. Translating gives CASSLERATDTQYF. The full variable domain, with the rest looked up from reference TRBV13 and TRBJ2-3, is AAGVIQSPRHLIKEKRETATLKCYPIPRHDTVYWYQQGPGQDPQFLISFYEKMQSDKGSIPDRFSAQQFSDYHSELNMSSLELGDSALYFCASSLERATDTQYFGPGTRLTVL.

Remarks on this clone: A much larger clone sits a single nucleotide away, making a read error possible. The CDR3 is CASRQNTEAFF. The CDR3 DNA sequence: TGTGCCAGCAGACAGAACACTGAAGCTTTCTTT. V gene TRBV28 combines with J gene TRBJ1-1; D gene ambiguous. There are 11 residues in the CDR3. V was clipped by 6 bases and J by 1 base, with 3 bases between them. Germline V gene lookup returns CDR1 MDHEN and CDR2 SYDVKM.

For this clone: One end of the junction is discordant with germline, which a read error may explain. The chain links TRBV6-5 to TRBJ1-2; a weak D match, TRBD1 (6 bases). The CDR3 has 12 residues. Germline lookup yields CDR1 MNHEY and CDR2 SVGAGI. CDR3 sequence reads: CASSYDRSLFLF. The DNA for the CDR3 is TGTGCCAGCAGTTATGACAGGTCCCTCTTCTTATTC.

The V and J genes are TRBV29-1 and TRBJ1-1; the D is unclear. There are 12 residues in the CDR3. The V end was cut by 5 bases, the J end by 1 base, with 8 bases between. The V gene's germline CDR1 is SQVTM and CDR2 ANQGSEA. Written as DNA, the CDR3 is TGCAGCGTTCTCACGGGGAACACTGAAGCTTTCTTT. This encodes CSVLTGNTEAFF.

This chain links TRBV5-1 with TRBJ2-1; 7 bases match TRBD2. Unmatched junction bases numbered 10, after V lost 1 base and J lost 3 bases. The germline V gene encodes CDR1 SGHRS and CDR2 YFSETQ. The CDR3 is made up of 17 amino acids. In DNA form, the CDR3 reads TGCGCCAGCAGCTTGTCGGCAGGTTGGGAGGGCTACAATGAGCAGTTCTTC. Its protein product is CASSLSAGWEGYNEQFF.

This rearrangement joins TRBV9 to TRBJ1-1, with D possibly matching TRBD1 (5 bases). The germline V gene has CDR1 SGDLS and CDR2 YYNGEE. V dropped 0 bases and J dropped 1 base, with 7 bases sitting between them. The CDR3 length is 14 residues. This CDR3 is CASSVVRENTEAFF. The CDR3 nucleotides are TGTGCCAGCAGCGTAGTCAGGGAGAACACTGAAGCTTTCTTT.

The genes are TRBV11-2 and TRBJ1-6; D remains ambiguous. CDR1 is SGHAT and CDR2 is FQNNGV in the germline V gene. V dropped 2 bases and J dropped 10 bases, with 9 bases sitting between them. The CDR3 is 13 amino acids. As DNA, the CDR3 is TGTGCCAGCAGCTTAAACAACTACTCACCCCTCCACTTT. Translated: CASSLNNYSPLHF.

The chain combines TRBV3-1 (or the pseudogene TRBV3-2) with TRBJ1-2, with 7 bases that match TRBD1. Trimming at V came to 4 bases and at J to 6 bases, leaving 14 bases not matched to a gene. CDR3 size: 16 residues. Germline lookup yields CDR1 LGHDT and CDR2 YNNKEL (reference sequence). CDR3 residues: CASSRSTGTVINGYTF. CDR3 in DNA: TGTGCCAGCAGCCGCTCGACCGGGACAGTTATAAATGGCTACACCTTC.

J is TRBJ1-1 and V is TRBV5-8; D not certain. Trimming removed 1 base from V and 0 bases from J, with 10 bases in between. This CDR3 contains 15 residues. CDR1 and CDR2 from the germline V gene are SGHTS and YDEGEE. The CDR3 is CASSLPSLLNTEAFF. In DNA, the CDR3 is TGTGCCAGCAGCTTGCCTAGTCTTCTGAACACTGAAGCTTTCTTT.

This clone was counted a single time. The rearrangement links TRBV2 to TRBJ1-1, with a possible D match to TRBD1 (5 bases). This CDR3 spans 12 amino acids. Trimming left V 7 bases short and J 4 bases short, with 10 bases between. Germline V CDR1 and CDR2: SNHLY, FYNNEI. CDR3 in DNA: TGTGCCAGCATGAGGCAGGGCACTGAAGCTTTCTTT. Amino acid sequence: CASMRQGTEAFF.

The V gene is TRBV6-6, the J gene TRBJ1-1; 7 nucleotides agree with TRBD1. From germline, CDR1 is MNHNY and CDR2 SVGAGI (reference sequence). This CDR3 contains 15 residues. Germline trimming cut 6 bases from V and 4 bases from J; bases unmatched to any gene: 11. The CDR3 DNA follows: TGTGCCAGCAGACTCAATGACAGGGTTGGCACTGAAGCTTTCTTT. Translated, it gives CASRLNDRVGTEAFF.

V gene TRBV5-5 combines with J gene TRBJ1-1; 9 bases fit TRBD1. Germline CDR1 and CDR2: SGHKS and YYEKEE (reference sequence). The CDR3 is 16 residues long. V trimming: 4 bases; J trimming: 5 bases; junction bases outside the gene matches: 12. In DNA form, the CDR3 reads TGTGCCAGCAGCCCCCTAACGACAGGGGGTCAGACTGAAGCTTTCTTT. It is translated as CASSPLTTGGQTEAFF.

The rearrangement links TRBV30 to TRBJ2-7, with 7 bases identical to TRBD1. Germline V gene data show CDR1 as GTSNPN and CDR2 as SVGIG (reference sequence). Trimming cost V 1 base and J 7 bases; bases outside gene matches: 4. The CDR3 loop spans 12 amino acids. The DNA for the CDR3 is TGTGCCTGGAGTGGACAGGGCTTGGAGCAGTACTTC. It yields the protein CAWSGQGLEQYF.

This chain joins TRBV30 and TRBJ2-3; TRBD1 matches 10 bases. V shed 4 bases, J shed 4 bases, and the junction held 8 bases outside the gene matches. The CDR3 is 15 residues long. Germline V gives CDR1 GTSNPN, CDR2 SVGIG (reference sequence). CDR3 DNA sequence: TGTGCCTGGACCCAGACAGGGGGCTCGGCAGATACGCAGTATTTT. The encoded protein is CAWTQTGGSADTQYF.

The gene calls are TRBV24-1 and TRBJ2-2; 7 positions agree with TRBD1. The CDR3 has 14 amino acids. Unmatched junction bases numbered 3, after V lost 5 bases and J lost 4 bases. Germline-derived CDR1 and CDR2 are KGHDR and SFDVKD. This CDR3 is CATSGGTATGELFF. CDR3 nucleotides: TGTGCCACCAGTGGGGGGACAGCCACCGGGGAGCTGTTTTTT.

This clone was recorded only once. The gene calls are TRBV7-8 and TRBJ1-5; D gene unclear. Germline lookup yields CDR1 SGHVS and CDR2 FQNEAQ. CDR3 length: 13 residues. The V gene lost 5 bases and the J gene lost 4 bases, with 9 bases spanning the gap. CDR3 amino acids: CASSPSGNQPQHF. The DNA for the CDR3 is TGTGCCAGCAGCCCCTCGGGTAATCAGCCCCAGCATTTT.

This chain connects TRBV5-1 to TRBJ2-7, with 9 bases aligning to TRBD1. V shed 2 bases and J 3 bases; nucleotides not matched to a gene: 9. CDR1 is SGHRS and CDR2 is YFSETQ in the germline V gene. There are 16 residues in the CDR3. CDR3 nucleotide sequence: TGCGCCAGCAGCTTCCTAACTCCGGGACAGGGCTACGAGCAGTACTTC. Protein sequence: CASSFLTPGQGYEQYF.

The chain combines TRBV19 with TRBJ2-1, with 8 bases matching TRBD2. The CDR3 spans 15 residues. From germline, CDR1 is LNHDA and CDR2 SQIVND (reference sequence). Unmatched junction bases numbered 5, after V lost 5 bases and J lost 2 bases. The CDR3 reads CASSLRRGAYNEQFF. CDR3 coding DNA: TGTGCCAGTAGTCTTCGGCGGGGGGCCTACAATGAGCAGTTCTTC.

This chain joins TRBV7-2 and TRBJ1-3, with 7 bases fitting TRBD1. The V gene's germline CDR1 is SGHTA and CDR2 FQGNSA. The J segment lost 8 bases and the V segment lost 5 bases, leaving 6 bases of the junction unmatched. CDR3 length: 13 residues. The CDR3 here is CASSPTRGDTIYF. CDR3 DNA sequence: TGTGCCAGCAGCCCAACCAGGGGGGACACCATATATTTT.

This clone came up a few times. The germline gene is not matched at one end of the junction; a read error may be the cause. The J gene is TRBJ1-1, the V gene TRBV5-1, with a weak D call TRBD1 (6 bases). CDR1 is SGHRS, CDR2 YFSETQ, per germline. The CDR3 extends over 14 amino acids. CDR3 sequence: CASSPQGMNAEAFF. CDR3 nucleotide sequence: TGCGCCAGCAGCCCGCAGGGGATGAACGCTGAAGCTTTCTTT.

V gene TRBV6-5 combines with J gene TRBJ1-2; D call uncertain. V was cut by 2 bases and J by 4 bases, with 8 bases left in between. The CDR3 has 13 amino acids. The germline gives CDR1 MNHEY, CDR2 SVGAGI. The CDR3 sequence is CASSYKGGYGYTF. In DNA, the CDR3 is TGTGCCAGCAGTTACAAGGGAGGCTATGGCTACACCTTC.

This chain uses TRBV20-1 with TRBJ2-2; a possible D gene is TRBD2 (7 bases). This CDR3 contains 15 residues. Germline loops: CDR1 DFQATT, CDR2 SNEGSKA (reference sequence). Trimming stripped 3 bases from V and 4 bases from J, with 15 bases between. The CDR3 loop reads CSASPGGTITGELFF. In DNA, the CDR3 is TGCAGTGCTAGTCCCGGGGGGACAATCACCGGGGAGCTGTTTTTT.

The chain is built from TRBV6-5 and TRBJ2-7; 8 bases are shared with TRBD2. Germline V gene lookup returns CDR1 MNHEY and CDR2 SVGAGI. Trimming at V came to 8 bases and at J to 4 bases, leaving 7 bases not matched to a gene. The CDR3 totals 13 residues. Here the CDR3 DNA reads TGTGCCAGCGGGTATCGGGGGGGTTACGAGCAGTACTTC. Protein: CASGYRGGYEQYF.

The J gene is TRBJ2-5, the V gene TRBV27, with D unclear. The CDR3 has 12 amino acids. Germline loops: CDR1 MNHEY, CDR2 SMNVEV (reference sequence). Trimming removed 7 bases at V and 0 bases at J, with 6 bases between. Here the CDR3 reads CASKTDQETQYF. The CDR3 DNA reads as TGTGCCAGCAAAACAGACCAAGAGACCCAGTACTTC.

V gene TRBV6-5 combines with J gene TRBJ2-1; tentatively, D is TRBD2 (6 bases). Trimming took 0 bases from V and 5 from J, leaving 14 bases between them. The CDR3 is 16 amino acids. Looked up from germline, CDR1 is MNHEY and CDR2 is SVGAGI. The CDR3 bases are TGTGCCAGCAGTTACTCGTGGGACTCCTTGAACAATGAGCAGTTCTTC. Translated, it gives CASSYSWDSLNNEQFF.